Each of the 30 T cell receptor beta chains below was sequenced from the same sample in a study of cytomegalovirus exposure and HLA in healthy donors. This PCR relied on a set of 60 Vbeta primers and 13 Jbeta primers. Clones were sequenced by immunoSEQ multiplex PCR, and TCRdb holds only the in-frame ones, with some missing. The sample holds fewer than 150,000 clones, over 70% seen once. Material: PBMCs. The origin of the receptors is a man aged 40-49 years in good health and CMV-seronegative.

The chain has TRBV4-3 and TRBJ1-6; D may be TRBD1 (6 bases). There are 15 residues in the CDR3. Germline values: CDR1 LGHNA, CDR2 YSLEER. V was cut by 0 bases and J by 9 bases, with 12 bases left in between. Here the CDR3 reads CASSQEGGAGSPLHF. The CDR3 DNA reads TGCGCCAGCAGCCAAGAGGGGGGGGCAGGTTCACCCCTCCACTTT.

Only a few counts were recorded for this clone. The gene calls are TRBV5-1 and TRBJ2-2; 15 bases are shared with TRBD2. Germline V CDR1 and CDR2: SGHRS, YFSETQ. The CDR3 is 17 residues long. V trimming: 3 bases; J trimming: 5 bases; junction bases outside the gene matches: 5. The CDR3 nucleotides are TGCGCCAGCAGCTCCGGACTAGCGGGGGGGAGAACCGGGGAGCTGTTTTTT. It codes for CASSSGLAGGRTGELFF.

The gene calls are TRBV11-1 and TRBJ2-7; 9 bases fit TRBD1. The J segment lost 3 bases and the V segment lost 5 bases, leaving 5 bases of the junction unmatched. The CDR3 length is 14 residues. CDR1 and CDR2 from the germline V gene are SGHAT and FQDESV (reference sequence). The CDR3 nucleotides read TGTGCCAGCAGCCGAGGGGACAGGGACTACGAGCAGTACTTC. Translation gives CASSRGDRDYEQYF.

The rearrangement uses TRBV7-9 and TRBJ2-7; the D gene is possibly TRBD1 (5 bases). The V gene lost 5 bases and the J gene lost 3 bases, with 11 bases spanning the gap. The CDR3 covers 13 residues. In germline, CDR1 is SEHNR, CDR2 FQNEAQ (reference sequence). Here the CDR3 reads CASSLGHVYEQYF. Here the CDR3 DNA reads TGTGCCAGCAGCCTCGGACACGTCTACGAGCAGTACTTC.

The J gene is TRBJ1-3, the V gene TRBV28, with D hard to call. Germline assignment: CDR1 MDHEN and CDR2 SYDVKM. The CDR3 spans 15 residues. The V and J ends lost 6 bases and 7 bases respectively, with 19 bases between them. CDR3 sequence reads: CASSLDVTPGNTIYF. CDR3 DNA: TGTGCCAGCAGCTTGGACGTGACCCCGGGGAACACCATATATTTT.

CDR3 loop: CASSGRDRASSNQPQHF. Here the CDR3 DNA reads TGTGCCAGCAGTGGCCGGGACAGGGCGTCTAGCAATCAGCCCCAGCATTTT. The chain carries TRBV28 and TRBJ1-5; TRBD1 matches 9 bases. There are 17 residues in the CDR3. After removal of 5 bases from V and 0 bases from J, the junction contained 8 bases not matched to a gene. The germline V gene has CDR1 MDHEN and CDR2 SYDVKM.

CDR3 DNA sequence: TGTGCCAGCAGCTTAGAGGGGAACACAGATACGCAGTATTTT. This encodes CASSLEGNTDTQYF. The V gene is TRBV7-7, the J gene TRBJ2-3; a possible D gene is TRBD1 (5 bases). In germline, CDR1 is SSHAT, CDR2 FNYEAQ (reference sequence). V gave up 1 base and J gave up 2 bases, with 7 bases separating them. This CDR3 has 14 amino acids.

V and J are TRBV19 and TRBJ1-1; 8 positions match TRBD1. The J segment lost 7 bases and the V segment lost 10 bases, leaving 11 bases of the junction unmatched. Germline V gene data show CDR1 as LNHDA and CDR2 as SQIVND (reference sequence). CDR3 length: 13 amino acids. CDR3 residues: CATLDREKREAFF. The DNA of the CDR3 is TGTGCCACCCTGGACAGGGAAAAGCGTGAAGCTTTCTTT.

The chain couples TRBV7-8 to TRBJ2-1; 9 bases are shared with TRBD2. This CDR3 spans 15 amino acids. Germline CDR1 reads SGHVS; CDR2 reads FQNEAQ. With 3 bases clipped from V and 9 bases from J, the junction kept 9 bases outside the gene matches. For the CDR3, the DNA is TGTGCCAGCAGCTTGGTAAGCGGGGGGTACGGTGAGCAGTTCTTC. Amino acids: CASSLVSGGYGEQFF.

This chain uses TRBV4-3 with TRBJ2-3; D remains ambiguous. CDR3 size: 17 residues. CDR1 and CDR2 (germline): LGHNA, YSLEER. With 0 bases removed from V and 0 bases from J, the gap between germline ends came to 13 bases. The CDR3 region has the DNA TGCGCCAGCAGCCAAGAGATAGCAGCACTTAGCACAGATACGCAGTATTTT. Encoded protein: CASSQEIAALSTDTQYF.

The J gene is TRBJ1-1, the V gene TRBV19; TRBD1 matches 8 bases. Germline V gene lookup returns CDR1 LNHDA and CDR2 SQIVND (reference sequence). Unmatched junction bases numbered 16, after V lost 6 bases and J lost 1 base. The CDR3 spans 18 residues. CDR3 coding DNA: TGTGCCAGTAGGGGACCAGACAGGAACAGGGGGGCGAACACTGAAGCTTTCTTT. This gives the protein CASRGPDRNRGANTEAFF.

This chain links TRBV28 with TRBJ2-1, with 7 positions matching TRBD1. Losses at the gene ends were 4 bases for V and 5 bases for J; bases not matched to a gene: 5. This CDR3 is 14 amino acids long. From germline, CDR1 is MDHEN and CDR2 SYDVKM. The CDR3 DNA reads as TGTGCCAGCAGTTCCGGGACAGAAAACAATGAGCAGTTCTTC. Amino acid sequence: CASSSGTENNEQFF.

The table lists this clone with a count of one. The chain links TRBV9 to TRBJ2-1; 9 bases fit TRBD1. Trimming removed 3 bases from V and 2 bases from J; junction bases left unmatched: 9. The CDR3 spans 17 residues. Germline values: CDR1 SGDLS, CDR2 YYNGEE. CDR3 residues: CASSGTGGIPPYNEQFF. CDR3 coding DNA: TGTGCCAGCAGCGGAACAGGGGGCATCCCACCCTACAATGAGCAGTTCTTC.

The chain links TRBV6-6 to TRBJ1-3; D perhaps matches TRBD1 (6 bases). Germline CDR1 and CDR2: MNHNY and SVGAGI (reference sequence). The CDR3 is made up of 16 amino acids. V was trimmed by 4 bases and J by 4 bases, leaving 17 bases between them. The chain's CDR3 is CASSSDRISLGNTIYF. CDR3 nucleotide sequence: TGTGCCAGCAGTTCAGACAGGATCTCTCTGGGAAACACCATATATTTT.

In DNA, the CDR3 is TGCGCCAGCAGCCACCCGGCGGAACAGCCCCAGCATTTT. Residues: CASSHPAEQPQHF. The chain couples TRBV4-1 to TRBJ1-5; no clear D. Per the germline V gene, CDR1 is MGHRA and CDR2 is YSYEKL. This CDR3 is 13 amino acids long. Trimming pared 3 bases from V and 7 bases from J, leaving 10 bases between.

V is TRBV28 and J is TRBJ2-7, with D possibly being TRBD1 (5 bases). The CDR3 length is 12 residues. Germline CDR1 reads MDHEN; CDR2 reads SYDVKM. V shed 5 bases and J shed 5 bases, with 10 bases lying between them. For the CDR3, the DNA is TGTGCCAGCAGTATCCTACAGGACGAGCAGTACTTC. This translates into CASSILQDEQYF.

The chain combines TRBV15 with TRBJ1-5; no definite D call. V lost 3 bases to trimming and J lost 0 bases, with 9 bases between them. Germline values: CDR1 LNHNV, CDR2 YYDKDF (reference sequence). The CDR3 runs to 15 residues. This CDR3 is CATSSSSYSNQPQHF. The DNA of the CDR3 is TGTGCCACCAGCAGTTCCAGTTATAGCAATCAGCCCCAGCATTTT.

V is TRBV7-2 and J is TRBJ2-3, with no clear D. The V gene's germline CDR1 is SGHTA and CDR2 FQGNSA. The V end lost 0 bases, the J end lost 3 bases, and 4 bases lay between the germline ends. This CDR3 contains 13 residues. CDR3 nucleotide sequence: TGTGCCAGCAGCTTAGCCCCGACAGATACGCAGTATTTT. It codes for CASSLAPTDTQYF.

The gene calls are TRBV30 and TRBJ2-7, with D unresolved. V shed 4 bases and J shed 5 bases, with 9 bases lying between them. The CDR3 extends over 11 amino acids. CDR1 is GTSNPN, CDR2 SVGIG, per germline (reference sequence). CDR3 nucleotide sequence: TGTGCCTGGACCGTTTCTGACGAGCAGTACTTC. This encodes CAWTVSDEQYF. Full variable domain (outside the CDR3, taken from reference TRBV30 and TRBJ2-7): SQTIHQWPATLVQPVGSPLSLECTVEGTSNPNLYWYRQAAGRGLQLLFYSVGIGQISSEVPQNLSASRPQDRQFILSSKKLLLSDSGFYLCAWTVSDEQYFGPGTRLTVT.

The rearrangement uses TRBV5-1 and TRBJ2-7, with TRBD2 identical over 9 bases. The length of the CDR3 is 15 residues. Germline V gene data show CDR1 as SGHRS and CDR2 as YFSETQ. After removal of 4 bases from V and 2 bases from J, the junction contained 7 bases not matched to a gene. DNA for the CDR3: TGCGCCAGCAGCCGGGGGCTAGCGGGGACCTACGAGCAGTACTTC. Its translation: CASSRGLAGTYEQYF. The full variable domain, its missing parts supplied by reference TRBV5-1 and TRBJ2-7, is KAGVTQTPRYLIKTRGQQVTLSCSPISGHRSVSWYQQTPGQGLQFLFEYFSETQRNKGNFPGRFSGRQFSNSRSEMNVSTLELGDSALYLCASSRGLAGTYEQYFGPGTRLTVT.

This clone has only one observation. This chain uses TRBV7-9 with TRBJ1-3; unclear D gene. CDR3 size: 15 residues. V shed 2 bases and J shed 0 bases, with 8 bases lying between them. The V gene's germline CDR1 is SEHNR and CDR2 FQNEAQ (reference sequence). This CDR3 is CASSLMPDSGNTIYF. DNA of the CDR3: TGTGCCAGCAGCTTAATGCCAGACTCTGGAAACACCATATATTTT.

This clone was found once. The chain couples TRBV25-1 to TRBJ2-7; TRBD2 matches at 7 bases. The ends lost 2 bases at V and 4 bases at J; junction bases unmatched: 5. Germline V lookup: CDR1 MGHDK, CDR2 SYGVNS. This CDR3 contains 14 residues. As DNA, the CDR3 is TGTGCCAGCAGTGAAACTAGCGCGCGGTACGAGCAGTACTTC. This gives the protein CASSETSARYEQYF.

The chain links TRBV2 to TRBJ2-1, with D possibly TRBD2 on 6 matching bases. This CDR3 contains 15 residues. Germline lookup yields CDR1 SNHLY and CDR2 FYNNEI. Trimming left V 5 bases short and J 2 bases short, with 13 bases between. CDR3 loop: CASSRRGSTYNEQFF. The CDR3 DNA follows: TGTGCCAGCAGTAGACGGGGGAGCACCTACAATGAGCAGTTCTTC. The full variable domain, its missing parts supplied by reference TRBV2 and TRBJ2-1, is EPEVTQTPSHQVTQMGQEVILRCVPISNHLYFYWYRQILGQKVEFLVSFYNNEISEKSEIFDDQFSVERPDGSNFTLKIRSTKLEDSAMYFCASSRRGSTYNEQFFGPGTRLTVL.

The chain joins TRBV30 to TRBJ2-7; no clear D. Trimming took 0 bases from V and 7 from J, leaving 7 bases between them. This CDR3 is 11 amino acids long. From germline, CDR1 is GTSNPN and CDR2 SVGIG (reference sequence). The CDR3 DNA reads as TGTGCCTGGAGTGTATCCCGGGAGCAGTACTTC. Protein: CAWSVSREQYF.

The J gene is TRBJ1-1, the V gene TRBV2; TRBD1 matches 7 bases. Germline lookup yields CDR1 SNHLY and CDR2 FYNNEI. The CDR3 length is 15 residues. J lost 0 bases, V lost 11 bases, and 12 bases had no gene match. CDR3 DNA: TGTGCCGTGCTGACAGGGACCTCAATGAACACTGAAGCTTTCTTT. It encodes CAVLTGTSMNTEAFF.

The J gene is TRBJ2-1, the V gene TRBV7-3, with TRBD1 matching over 12 bases. Germline-derived CDR1 and CDR2 are SGHTA and FQGTGA. V shed 4 bases, J shed 8 bases, and the junction held 6 bases outside the gene matches. The CDR3 runs 15 residues. CDR3 DNA sequence: TGTGCCAGCAGCTGGGGGACAGGGGGCCGCGATGAGCAGTTCTTC. This gives the protein CASSWGTGGRDEQFF. Combining the CDR3 with reference TRBV7-3 and TRBJ2-1 gives the whole variable domain GAGVSQTPSNKVTEKGKYVELRCDPISGHTALYWYRQSLGQGPEFLIYFQGTGAADDSGLPNDRFFAVRPEGSVSTLKIQRTERGDSAVYLCASSWGTGGRDEQFFGPGTRLTVL.

This sequence joins TRBV28 and TRBJ1-2; 8 bases match TRBD1. The germline gives CDR1 MDHEN, CDR2 SYDVKM. The CDR3 spans 15 residues. Losses at the gene ends were 7 bases for V and 5 bases for J; bases not matched to a gene: 12. CDR3 DNA sequence: TGTGCCAGCACCTCAGCCCAGACAGGGGCTTATGGCTACACCTTC. It yields the protein CASTSAQTGAYGYTF.

The CDR3, as DNA: TGTGCCAGCAGCTTAGACAGGGACAATGAGCAGTTCTTC. Protein product: CASSLDRDNEQFF. V gene TRBV5-6 combines with J gene TRBJ2-1; 7 nucleotides match TRBD1. V was clipped by 2 bases and J by 5 bases; unmatched bases: 1. This CDR3 contains 13 residues. From germline, CDR1 is SGHDT and CDR2 YYEEEE.

The genes are TRBV29-1 and TRBJ1-1, with 7 bases fitting TRBD1. The V and J ends lost 3 bases and 4 bases, in that order; junction bases with no gene match: 8. The CDR3 length is 14 residues. Germline V lookup: CDR1 SQVTM, CDR2 ANQGSEA. CDR3 protein: CSVDPDRASTEAFF. The CDR3 DNA reads as TGCAGCGTTGACCCCGACAGGGCTTCCACTGAAGCTTTCTTT. Drawing the rest from reference TRBV29-1 and TRBJ1-1, the complete variable domain is SAVISQKPSRDICQRGTSLTIQCQVDSQVTMMFWYRQQPGQSLTLIATANQGSEATYESGFVIDKFPISRPNLTFSTLTVSNMSPEDSSIYLCSVDPDRASTEAFFGQGTRLTVV.

This rearrangement joins TRBV10-3 to TRBJ1-1, with unresolved D. The germline V gene encodes CDR1 ENHRY and CDR2 SYGVKD. V lost 6 bases and J 1 base, leaving 12 bases between the germline ends. This CDR3 has 14 amino acids. This CDR3 reads CAISPNDQNTEAFF. The CDR3 DNA is TGTGCCATCAGCCCTAACGATCAGAACACTGAAGCTTTCTTT.